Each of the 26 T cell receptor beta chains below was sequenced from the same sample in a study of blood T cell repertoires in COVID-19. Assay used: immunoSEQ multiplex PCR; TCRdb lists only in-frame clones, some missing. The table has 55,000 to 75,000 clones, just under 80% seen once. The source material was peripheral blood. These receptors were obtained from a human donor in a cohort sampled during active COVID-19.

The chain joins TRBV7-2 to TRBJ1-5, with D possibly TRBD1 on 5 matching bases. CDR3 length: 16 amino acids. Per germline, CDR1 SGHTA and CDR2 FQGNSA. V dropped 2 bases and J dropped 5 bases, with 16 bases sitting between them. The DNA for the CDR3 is TGTGCCAGCAGCTTACAGGGCAACTGGCCAGATCAGCCCCAGCATTTT. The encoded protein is CASSLQGNWPDQPQHF. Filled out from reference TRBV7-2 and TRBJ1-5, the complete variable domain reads GAGVSQSPSNKVTEKGKDVELRCDPISGHTALYWYRQSLGQGLEFLIYFQGNSAPDKSGLPSDRFSAERTGGSVSTLTIQRTQQEDSAVYLCASSLQGNWPDQPQHFGDGTRLSIL.

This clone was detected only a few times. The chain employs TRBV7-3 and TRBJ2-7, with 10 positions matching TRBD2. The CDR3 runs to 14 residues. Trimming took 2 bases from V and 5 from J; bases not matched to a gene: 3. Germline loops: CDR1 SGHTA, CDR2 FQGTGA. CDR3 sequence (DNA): TGTGCCAGCAGCTTATCTAGCGGGAGTAACGAGCAGTACTTC. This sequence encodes CASSLSSGSNEQYF.

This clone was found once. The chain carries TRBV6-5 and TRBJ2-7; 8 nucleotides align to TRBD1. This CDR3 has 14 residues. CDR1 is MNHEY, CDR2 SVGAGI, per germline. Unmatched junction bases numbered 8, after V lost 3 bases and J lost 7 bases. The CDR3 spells CASSYHQGAGEQYF. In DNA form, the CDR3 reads TGTGCCAGCAGTTATCACCAGGGGGCAGGGGAGCAGTACTTC.

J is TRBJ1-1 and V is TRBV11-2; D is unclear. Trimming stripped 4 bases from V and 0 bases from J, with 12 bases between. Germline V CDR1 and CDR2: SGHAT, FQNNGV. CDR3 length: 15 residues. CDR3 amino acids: CASSSYNFLNTEAFF. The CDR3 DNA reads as TGTGCCAGCAGCTCCTATAATTTTTTGAACACTGAAGCTTTCTTT.

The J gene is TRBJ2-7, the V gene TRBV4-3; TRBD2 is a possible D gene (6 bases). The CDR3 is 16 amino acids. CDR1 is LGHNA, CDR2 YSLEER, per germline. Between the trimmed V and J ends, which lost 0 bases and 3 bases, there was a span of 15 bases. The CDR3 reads CASSQDLAERDYEQYF. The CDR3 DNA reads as TGCGCCAGCAGCCAAGATTTAGCGGAGAGGGACTACGAGCAGTACTTC.

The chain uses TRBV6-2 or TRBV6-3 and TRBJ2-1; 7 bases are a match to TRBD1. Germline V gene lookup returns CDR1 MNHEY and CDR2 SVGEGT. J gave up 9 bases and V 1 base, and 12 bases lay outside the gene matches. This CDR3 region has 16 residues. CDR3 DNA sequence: TGTGCCAGCAGTTACTATCAGGGGGAAGTTAGTTTTGAGCAGTTCTTC. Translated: CASSYYQGEVSFEQFF.

CDR3 protein: CASSVAGTGGATNEKLFF. For the CDR3, the DNA is TGTGCCAGCAGCGTAGCCGGGACAGGGGGCGCGACTAATGAAAAACTGTTTTTT. V is TRBV9 and J is TRBJ1-4; 12 nucleotides match TRBD1. After removal of 0 bases from V and 2 bases from J, the junction contained 5 bases not matched to a gene. Germline-derived CDR1 and CDR2 are SGDLS and YYNGEE. This CDR3 region has 18 residues.

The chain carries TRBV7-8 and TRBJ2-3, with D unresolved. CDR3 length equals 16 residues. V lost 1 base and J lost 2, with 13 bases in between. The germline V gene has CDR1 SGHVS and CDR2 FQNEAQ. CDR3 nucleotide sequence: TGTGCCAGCAGCTTAGTGGGCAGGAAGTTCACAGATACGCAGTATTTT. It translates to CASSLVGRKFTDTQYF.

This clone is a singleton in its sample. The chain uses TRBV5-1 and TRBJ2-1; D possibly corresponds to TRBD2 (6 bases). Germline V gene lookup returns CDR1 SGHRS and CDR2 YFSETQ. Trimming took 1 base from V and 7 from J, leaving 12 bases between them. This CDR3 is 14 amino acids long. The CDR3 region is CASSLTGVGNEQFF. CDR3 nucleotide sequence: TGCGCCAGCAGCTTGACGGGAGTTGGTAATGAGCAGTTCTTC. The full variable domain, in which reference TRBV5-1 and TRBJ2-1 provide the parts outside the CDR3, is KAGVTQTPRYLIKTRGQQVTLSCSPISGHRSVSWYQQTPGQGLQFLFEYFSETQRNKGNFPGRFSGRQFSNSRSEMNVSTLELGDSALYLCASSLTGVGNEQFFGPGTRLTVL.

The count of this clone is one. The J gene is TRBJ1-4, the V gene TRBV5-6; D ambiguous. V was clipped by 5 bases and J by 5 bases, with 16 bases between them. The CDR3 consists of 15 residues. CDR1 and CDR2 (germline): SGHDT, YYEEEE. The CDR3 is CASRPSGQRNEKLFF. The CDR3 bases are TGTGCCAGCAGACCCTCGGGCCAGCGGAATGAAAAACTGTTTTTT.

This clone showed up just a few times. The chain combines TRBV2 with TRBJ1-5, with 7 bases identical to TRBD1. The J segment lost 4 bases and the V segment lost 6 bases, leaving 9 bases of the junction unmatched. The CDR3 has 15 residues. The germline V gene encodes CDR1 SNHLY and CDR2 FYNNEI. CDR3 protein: CASRGGQEANQPQHF. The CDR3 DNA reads TGTGCCAGCAGGGGCGGACAGGAGGCTAATCAGCCCCAGCATTTT.

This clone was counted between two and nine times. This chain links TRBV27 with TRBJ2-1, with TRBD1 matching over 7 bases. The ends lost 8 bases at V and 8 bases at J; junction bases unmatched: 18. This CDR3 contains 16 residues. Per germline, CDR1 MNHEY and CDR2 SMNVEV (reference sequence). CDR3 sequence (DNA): TGTGCCAGCCGCATGCTTATGACAGGGAATGTACATGAGCAGTTCTTC. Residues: CASRMLMTGNVHEQFF.

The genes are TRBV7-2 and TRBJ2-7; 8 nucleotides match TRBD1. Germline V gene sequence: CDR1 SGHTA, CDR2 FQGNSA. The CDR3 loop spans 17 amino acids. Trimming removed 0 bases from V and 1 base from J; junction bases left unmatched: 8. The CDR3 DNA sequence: TGTGCCAGCAGCTTAGCCCTGACAGGGGATCCATCCTACGAGCAGTACTTC. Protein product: CASSLALTGDPSYEQYF.

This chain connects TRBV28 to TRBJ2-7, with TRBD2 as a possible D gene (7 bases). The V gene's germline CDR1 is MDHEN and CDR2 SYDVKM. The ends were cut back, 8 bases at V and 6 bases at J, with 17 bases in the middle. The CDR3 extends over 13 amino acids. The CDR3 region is CASRGGGASEQYF. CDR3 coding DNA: TGTGCCAGCCGTGGAGGGGGGGCGTCCGAGCAGTACTTC. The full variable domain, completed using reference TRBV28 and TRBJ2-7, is DVKVTQSSRYLVKRTGEKVFLECVQDMDHENMFWYRQDPGLGLRLIYFSYDVKMKEKGDIPEGYSVSREKKERFSLILESASTNQTSMYLCASRGGGASEQYFGPGTRLTVT.

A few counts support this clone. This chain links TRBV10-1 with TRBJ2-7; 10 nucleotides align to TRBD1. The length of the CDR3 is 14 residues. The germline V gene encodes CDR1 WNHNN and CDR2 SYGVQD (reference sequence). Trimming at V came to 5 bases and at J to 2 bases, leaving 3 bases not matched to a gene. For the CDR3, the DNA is TGCGCCAGCAGTCCCGGGACAGGGGCCTACGAGCAGTACTTC. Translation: CASSPGTGAYEQYF.

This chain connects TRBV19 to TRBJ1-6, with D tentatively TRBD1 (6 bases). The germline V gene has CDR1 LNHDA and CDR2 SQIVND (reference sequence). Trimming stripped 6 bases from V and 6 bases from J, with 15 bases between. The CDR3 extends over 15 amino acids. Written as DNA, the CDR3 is TGTGCCAGTAGCCCGATCCGGGGGGCTAATTCACCCCTCCACTTT. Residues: CASSPIRGANSPLHF.

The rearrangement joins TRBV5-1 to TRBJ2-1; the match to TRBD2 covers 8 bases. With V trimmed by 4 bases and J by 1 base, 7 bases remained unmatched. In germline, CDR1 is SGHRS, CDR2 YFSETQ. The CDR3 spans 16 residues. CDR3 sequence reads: CASSPSRGRSYNEQFF. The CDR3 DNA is TGCGCCAGCAGCCCCTCGCGCGGGAGGTCCTACAATGAGCAGTTCTTC. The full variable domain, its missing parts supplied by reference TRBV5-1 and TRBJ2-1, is KAGVTQTPRYLIKTRGQQVTLSCSPISGHRSVSWYQQTPGQGLQFLFEYFSETQRNKGNFPGRFSGRQFSNSRSEMNVSTLELGDSALYLCASSPSRGRSYNEQFFGPGTRLTVL.

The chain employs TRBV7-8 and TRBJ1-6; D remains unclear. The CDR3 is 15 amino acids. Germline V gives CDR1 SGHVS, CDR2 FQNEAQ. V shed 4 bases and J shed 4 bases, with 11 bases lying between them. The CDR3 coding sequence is TGTGCCAGCAGCTCTTGGACGGGATATAATTCACCCCTCCACTTT. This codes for CASSSWTGYNSPLHF. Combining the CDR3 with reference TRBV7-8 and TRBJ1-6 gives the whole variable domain GAGVSQSPRYKVAKRGQDVALRCDPISGHVSLFWYQQALGQGPEFLTYFQNEAQLDKSGLPSDRFFAERPEGSVSTLKIQRTQQEDSAVYLCASSSWTGYNSPLHFGNGTRLTVT.

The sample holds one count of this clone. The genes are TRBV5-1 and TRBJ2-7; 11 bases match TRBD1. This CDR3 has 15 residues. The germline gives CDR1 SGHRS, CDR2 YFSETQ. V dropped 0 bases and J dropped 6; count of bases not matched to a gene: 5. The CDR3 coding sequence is TGCGCCAGCAGCTTGGTACCGGGACAGGGGGTCGAGCAGTACTTC. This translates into CASSLVPGQGVEQYF.

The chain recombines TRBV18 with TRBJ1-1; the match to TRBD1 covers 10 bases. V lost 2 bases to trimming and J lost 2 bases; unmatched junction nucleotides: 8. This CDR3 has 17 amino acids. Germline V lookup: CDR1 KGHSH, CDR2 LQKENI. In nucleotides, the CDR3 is TGTGCCAGCTCACCAATGATCCGACAGGGGGCCAACACTGAAGCTTTCTTT. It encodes CASSPMIRQGANTEAFF.

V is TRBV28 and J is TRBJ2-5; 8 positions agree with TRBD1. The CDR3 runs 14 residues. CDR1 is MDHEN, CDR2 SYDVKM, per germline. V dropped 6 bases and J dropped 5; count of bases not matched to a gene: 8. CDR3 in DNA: TGTGCCAGCAGCTACGGACAGGGTAGGGAGACCCAGTACTTC. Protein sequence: CASSYGQGRETQYF. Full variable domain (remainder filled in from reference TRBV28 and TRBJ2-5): DVKVTQSSRYLVKRTGEKVFLECVQDMDHENMFWYRQDPGLGLRLIYFSYDVKMKEKGDIPEGYSVSREKKERFSLILESASTNQTSMYLCASSYGQGRETQYFGPGTRLLVL.

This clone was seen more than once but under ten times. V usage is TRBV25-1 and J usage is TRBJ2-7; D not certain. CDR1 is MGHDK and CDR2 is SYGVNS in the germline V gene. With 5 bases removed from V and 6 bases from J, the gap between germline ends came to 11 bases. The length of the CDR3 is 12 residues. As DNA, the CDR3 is TGTGCCAGCAGTAGAGGAAAGACCGAGCAGTACTTC. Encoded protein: CASSRGKTEQYF.

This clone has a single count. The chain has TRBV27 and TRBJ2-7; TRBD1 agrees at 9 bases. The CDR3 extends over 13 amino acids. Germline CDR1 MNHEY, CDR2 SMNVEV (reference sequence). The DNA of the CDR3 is TGTGCTTCCCGGGACAGGGCCTTCTACGAGCAGTACTTC. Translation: CASRDRAFYEQYF.

DNA of the CDR3: TGTGCCAGCTCAGGGACTAGCGGAGGACGGACAGATACGCAGTATTTT. Protein: CASSGTSGGRTDTQYF. This chain uses TRBV18 with TRBJ2-3; 11 positions agree with TRBD2. V was clipped by 5 bases and J by 3 bases; unmatched bases: 7. Germline values: CDR1 KGHSH, CDR2 LQKENI. This CDR3 comprises 16 residues.

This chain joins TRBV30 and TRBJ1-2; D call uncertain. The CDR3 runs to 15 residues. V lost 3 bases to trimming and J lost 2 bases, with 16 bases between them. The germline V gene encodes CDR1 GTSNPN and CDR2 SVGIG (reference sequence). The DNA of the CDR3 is TGTGCCTGGAGAGGACTCCCGACTGGCAACTATGGCTACACCTTC. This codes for CAWRGLPTGNYGYTF.

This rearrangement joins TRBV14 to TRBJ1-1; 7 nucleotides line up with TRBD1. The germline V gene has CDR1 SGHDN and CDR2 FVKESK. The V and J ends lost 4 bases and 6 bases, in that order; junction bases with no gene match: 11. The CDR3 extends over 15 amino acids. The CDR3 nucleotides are TGTGCCAGCAGCCCCTTCCTCGACAGGGTCCCTGAAGCTTTCTTT. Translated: CASSPFLDRVPEAFF.